One and the same sample provided the 10 T cell receptor beta chains below, sequenced in a study of T-cell reconstitution after alpha-beta-depleted transplantation in children (dated by TCRdb to the mid-2010s). The meaning of the sample's treatment or condition label: allogeneic hematopoietic cell transplantation with graft depleted of TCRalphabeta T cells and CD19 B cells. Library prep was done by PCR. Sequencing was carried out with an Illumina HiSeq 2500. Molecular barcoding was employed in the preparation of TCR libraries, with unique molecular identifiers being used to normalize TCRbeta repertoire quantification. TCRdb itself trimmed the public reads at Q25 with fastp, ran MiXCR and retained productive beta chains. A single entry per CDR3 protein holds the most common genes and DNA from its merged rows. Counted in this sample were 490,000 or so distinct CDR3 sequences; over 9.5% of them appeared once. Of the sample, around 2% is held by the ten largest clones.

This specimen consisted of PBMCs, obtained before TCRalphabeta/CD19-depleted stem cell transplant. The origin of the receptors is a child aged 2 to 10 with inherited bone marrow failure, due to receive a stem cell transplant.

This clonotype appeared many times. The genes are TRBV11-2 and TRBJ2-3, with a weak D call TRBD2 (6 bases). V gave up 0 bases and J gave up 5 bases, with 9 bases separating them. The CDR3 totals 14 residues. Looked up from germline, CDR1 is SGHAT and CDR2 is FQNNGV. The CDR3 bases are TGTGCCAGCAGCTTAGAGCCAGCGGGAGATACGCAGTATTTT. This encodes CASSLEPAGDTQYF.

This clonotype appeared many times. J is TRBJ1-4 and V is TRBV11-2; D gene ambiguous. Between the trimmed V and J ends, which lost 2 bases and 0 bases, there was a span of 4 bases. CDR3 length: 14 amino acids. Germline CDR1 SGHAT, CDR2 FQNNGV. DNA of the CDR3: TGTGCCAGCAGCTTATTTGCAACTAATGAAAAACTGTTTTTT. It specifies CASSLFATNEKLFF.

This clonotype was detected many times. The V gene is TRBV20-1, the J gene TRBJ2-7; 10 nucleotides match TRBD2. The ends lost 0 bases at V and 6 bases at J; junction bases unmatched: 11. Germline V gene sequence: CDR1 DFQATT, CDR2 SNEGSKA (reference sequence). The CDR3 is made up of 16 amino acids. CDR3 DNA sequence: TGCAGTGCTAGAGATGCTCTAGCGGGAGTAAGGCGCGAGCAGTACTTC. Amino acids: CSARDALAGVRREQYF.

This clonotype was recorded many times. The rearrangement uses TRBV28 and TRBJ2-7; D ambiguous. Per the germline V gene, CDR1 is MDHEN and CDR2 is SYDVKM. Trimming shortened V by 3 bases and J by 2 bases, and 11 bases separated the two germline ends. CDR3 length: 14 residues. The CDR3 nucleotides read TGTGCCAGCAGTTTCCGTGTCCCAACCTACGAGCAGTACTTC. Amino acids: CASSFRVPTYEQYF.

This clonotype has ten or more counts. The chain couples TRBV20-1 to TRBJ2-3; D remains ambiguous. The CDR3 covers 12 residues. Germline-derived CDR1 and CDR2 are DFQATT and SNEGSKA (reference sequence). CDR3 loop: CSGRPSRDTQYF. The CDR3 DNA is TGCAGCGGACGGCCGAGTAGAGATACGCAGTATTTT.

This clonotype has a count of ten or more. The chain has TRBV14 and TRBJ2-3; D is unclear. Germline V CDR1 and CDR2: SGHDN, FVKESK. V lost 1 base to trimming and J lost 0 bases, with 8 bases between them. The CDR3 runs to 15 residues. The CDR3 loop is CASSQVWSSTDTQYF. CDR3 coding DNA: TGTGCCAGCAGCCAAGTCTGGTCCAGCACAGATACGCAGTATTTT.

A note on this clonotype: This may arise from a read error, as a much more abundant clone is one base away. The V gene is TRBV2, the J gene TRBJ2-2; D perhaps matches TRBD2 (5 bases). V lost 6 bases, J lost 4 bases, and 15 bases lay in between. Germline V lookup: CDR1 SNHLY, CDR2 FYNNEI. The CDR3 has 15 amino acids. The CDR3 sequence is CASRAFGETTGELFF. The DNA of the CDR3 is TGTGCCAGCAGAGCCTTTGGGGAGACCACCGGGGAGCTGTTTTTT.

This clonotype was counted ten times or more. The J gene is TRBJ1-2, the V gene TRBV20-1; TRBD1 matches at 10 bases. V was clipped by 4 bases and J by 7 bases; unmatched bases: 6. The CDR3 has 13 residues. Per germline, CDR1 DFQATT and CDR2 SNEGSKA (reference sequence). Written as DNA, the CDR3 is TGCAGTGCTATGGGGACAGGGGTTCGTGGCTACACCTTC. This sequence encodes CSAMGTGVRGYTF.

In its sample, this clonotype was seen many times. V usage is TRBV19 and J usage is TRBJ1-1, with D hard to call. This CDR3 has 13 residues. Trimming shortened V by 5 bases and J by 5 bases, and 12 bases separated the two germline ends. The germline CDR1 and CDR2 sequences are LNHDA and SQIVND (reference sequence). CDR3: CASSVREGTEAFF. In DNA form, the CDR3 reads TGTGCCAGTAGTGTCCGTGAGGGAACTGAAGCTTTCTTT.

This clonotype has at least ten counts. The gene calls are TRBV12-3 or TRBV12-4 and TRBJ2-7; 10 bases are shared with TRBD1. This CDR3 has 16 residues. Germline trimming cut 4 bases from V and 3 bases from J; bases unmatched to any gene: 9. The CDR3 bases are TGTGCCAGCAGTTCCGGTAGGGACAGGGGATTCTACGAGCAGTACTTC. Translating it yields CASSSGRDRGFYEQYF.